The 21 T cell receptor beta chains below all came from one sample that was sequenced in a study of graft-versus-host responses after intestinal transplantation. Some clones are missing from TCRdb's copy, which holds only in-frame ones; the method was immunoSEQ multiplex PCR. The table records about 110,000 clones, roughly nine tenths of them present only once. Their antigens are not known. This material consisted of unstimulated CD4+ T cells sorted from spleen or lymph node cells, taken before transplant. Receptors originate from a human donor who was the organ donor for an intestinal transplant.

This sequence joins TRBV18 and TRBJ2-3; the D gene is possibly TRBD1 (5 bases). CDR3 length: 12 residues. The germline V gene encodes CDR1 KGHSH and CDR2 LQKENI. V was trimmed by 2 bases and J by 5 bases, leaving 5 bases between them. Here the CDR3 reads CASSPTGDTQYF. Here the CDR3 DNA reads TGTGCCAGCTCACCAACAGGAGATACGCAGTATTTT.

The rearrangement links TRBV11-2 to TRBJ2-2; no definite D call. The CDR3 has 14 amino acids. Germline values: CDR1 SGHAT, CDR2 FQNNGV. Trimming removed 1 base from V and 4 bases from J, with 7 bases in between. The CDR3 DNA sequence: TGTGCCAGCAGCTTAGCCGGGCCCACCGGGGAGCTGTTTTTT. This gives the protein CASSLAGPTGELFF.

This chain connects TRBV5-4 to TRBJ2-5, with D perhaps TRBD2 (5 bases). The germline V gene has CDR1 SGHNT and CDR2 YYREEE (reference sequence). Trimming took off 6 bases at V and 4 bases at J, with 10 bases between the two ends. The CDR3 has 12 residues. CDR3 coding DNA: TGTGCCAGCACCGCGGCGGGAGAGACCCAGTACTTC. Protein: CASTAAGETQYF.

The CDR3 nucleotides read TGTGCCAGCAGCGTAGATCAGGGGCTCTATGGCTACACCTTC. Residues: CASSVDQGLYGYTF. The J gene is TRBJ1-2, the V gene TRBV9, with D perhaps TRBD1 (6 bases). Trimming stripped 0 bases from V and 4 bases from J, with 10 bases between. CDR3 length: 14 amino acids. Germline lookup yields CDR1 SGDLS and CDR2 YYNGEE.

The V and J genes are TRBV10-2 and TRBJ2-3; D call uncertain. Trimming took 1 base from V and 4 from J, leaving 12 bases between them. Germline V gene sequence: CDR1 WSHSY, CDR2 SAAADI. The CDR3 runs 15 residues. The CDR3 DNA follows: TGCGCCAGCAGTGAGTTTGCCCGGCCCGCAGATACGCAGTATTTT. It is translated as CASSEFARPADTQYF.

The chain links TRBV10-2 to TRBJ2-2, with a possible D match to TRBD2 (6 bases). Germline V CDR1 and CDR2: WSHSY, SAAADI. Trimming removed 8 bases at V and 3 bases at J, with 22 bases between. This CDR3 contains 17 residues. The CDR3 loop is CASLTGGARRDTGELFF. For the CDR3, the DNA is TGCGCCAGCTTAACAGGAGGGGCGAGGAGAGACACCGGGGAGCTGTTTTTT.

The genes are TRBV10-3 and TRBJ2-7; 9 bases agree with TRBD2. This CDR3 region has 14 residues. The V gene end was trimmed by 8 bases and the J gene end by 5 bases; junction bases not matched to a gene: 10. From germline, CDR1 is ENHRY and CDR2 SYGVKD. In nucleotides, the CDR3 is TGTGCCATCGGTAGCGGGAGTTTTATCCACGAGCAGTACTTC. Protein product: CAIGSGSFIHEQYF.

The chain is built from TRBV7-2 and TRBJ2-5; D gene uncertain. CDR1 SGHTA and CDR2 FQGNSA come from the germline V gene. The CDR3 length is 13 residues. Deletions cut 7 bases from V and 2 bases from J, with 11 bases between. The CDR3 DNA follows: TGTGCCAGCAACATCTGGCGACAAGAGACCCAGTACTTC. As protein: CASNIWRQETQYF.

In the case of this clone: A junction boundary mismatches the germline segment, possibly from a read error. V is TRBV29-1 and J is TRBJ2-1; 8 bases agree with TRBD1. This CDR3 spans 15 amino acids. Germline-derived CDR1 and CDR2 are SQVTM and ANQGSEA. The CDR3 reads CSVEAGGALGIEQFF. CDR3 nucleotides: TGCAGCGTGGAAGCAGGGGGCGCGTTGGGAATTGAGCAGTTCTTC.

The chain is built from TRBV5-4 and TRBJ2-7; 11 bases fit TRBD2. The CDR3 is 18 residues long. V was clipped by 4 bases and J by 4 bases; unmatched bases: 16. Germline CDR1 reads SGHNT; CDR2 reads YYREEE (reference sequence). CDR3 DNA sequence: TGTGCCAGCAGCAGGGGGGATCTAGCGGGAGGCCTGAGGTACGAGCAGTACTTC. Protein sequence: CASSRGDLAGGLRYEQYF.

The J gene is TRBJ2-2, the V gene TRBV11-3; D is undetermined. This CDR3 has 14 amino acids. The ends were cut back, 4 bases at V and 7 bases at J, with 13 bases in the middle. Germline V gives CDR1 SGHNT, CDR2 YENEEA. The chain's CDR3 is CASSSKADVGELFF. In DNA form, the CDR3 reads TGTGCCAGCAGCTCTAAGGCAGACGTCGGGGAGCTGTTTTTT. Variable domain in full (rest from reference TRBV11-3 and TRBJ2-2): EAGVVQSPRYKIIEKKQPVAFWCNPISGHNTLYWYLQNLGQGPELLIRYENEEAVDDSQLPKDRFSAERLKGVDSTLKIQPAELGDSAVYLCASSSKADVGELFFGEGSRLTVL.

This chain connects TRBV6-1 to TRBJ2-3; TRBD2 matches at 10 bases. The germline V gene has CDR1 MNHNS and CDR2 SASEGT. The CDR3 consists of 17 residues. Trimming removed 1 base from V and 6 bases from J; junction bases left unmatched: 10. The CDR3 coding sequence is TGTGCCAGCAGTGAAGGTAGGGCTAGCGGGAGCGACGATACGCAGTATTTT. It yields the protein CASSEGRASGSDDTQYF.

Written as DNA, the CDR3 is TGTGCCAGCAATCTAGGACAGGGGGGCACTGAAGCTTTCTTT. Protein: CASNLGQGGTEAFF. This chain joins TRBV6-5 and TRBJ1-1, with 10 bases lining up with TRBD1. CDR3 length: 14 amino acids. Germline lookup yields CDR1 MNHEY and CDR2 SVGAGI. Losses at the gene ends were 7 bases for V and 4 bases for J; bases not matched to a gene: 6.

The chain uses TRBV5-1 and TRBJ2-1; 12 bases agree with TRBD2. The germline gives CDR1 SGHRS, CDR2 YFSETQ. The CDR3 is made up of 16 amino acids. V dropped 0 bases and J dropped 6; count of bases not matched to a gene: 4. CDR3 region: CASSLVLAGGPNEQFF. The CDR3 DNA is TGCGCCAGCAGCTTGGTACTAGCGGGAGGCCCCAATGAGCAGTTCTTC. The full variable domain, its missing parts supplied by reference TRBV5-1 and TRBJ2-1, is KAGVTQTPRYLIKTRGQQVTLSCSPISGHRSVSWYQQTPGQGLQFLFEYFSETQRNKGNFPGRFSGRQFSNSRSEMNVSTLELGDSALYLCASSLVLAGGPNEQFFGPGTRLTVL.

This clone showed up just once. V gene TRBV28 combines with J gene TRBJ2-5, with D tentatively TRBD2 (6 bases). The CDR3 runs to 16 residues. Trimming removed 4 bases from V and 5 bases from J, with 20 bases in between. Germline lookup yields CDR1 MDHEN and CDR2 SYDVKM. CDR3 bases: TGTGCCAGCAGTTCTTTGGCGGGACGTAAGAAGGAGACCCAGTACTTC. This gives the protein CASSSLAGRKKETQYF.

The rearrangement links TRBV10-3 to TRBJ1-2; 8 bases match TRBD1. The CDR3 contains 14 residues. The junction had 10 bases not matched to a gene; V was cut back by 8 bases and J by 5 bases. Germline V gene lookup returns CDR1 ENHRY and CDR2 SYGVKD. CDR3 DNA: TGTGCCATCCGTATACCGGGACAGGATTATGGCTACACCTTC. Translated, it gives CAIRIPGQDYGYTF.

The chain uses TRBV4-2 and TRBJ1-1, with TRBD1 matching 7 bases. The CDR3 runs 17 residues. Trimming took 1 base from V and 1 from J; bases not matched to a gene: 9. CDR1 and CDR2 (germline): LGHNA, YNFKEQ. For the CDR3, the DNA is TGTGCCAGCAGCCAAGTCACAGGGGCGCGGGGGAACACTGAAGCTTTCTTT. Translating gives CASSQVTGARGNTEAFF.

The chain recombines TRBV5-1 with TRBJ2-3; the match to TRBD2 covers 8 bases. V shed 4 bases, J shed 6 bases, and the junction held 10 bases outside the gene matches. The V gene's germline CDR1 is SGHRS and CDR2 YFSETQ. The CDR3 length is 15 residues. The CDR3, as DNA: TGCGCCAGCAGCCAAACCCACGGGACTAGGGATACGCAGTATTTT. Protein product: CASSQTHGTRDTQYF.

CDR3 loop: CASSDRSGRGETQYF. Here the CDR3 DNA reads TGTGCCAGCAGTGATCGTAGCGGGAGAGGGGAGACCCAGTACTTC. The V call is TRBV2, the J call TRBJ2-5; 9 nucleotides line up with TRBD2. CDR1 and CDR2 (germline): SNHLY, FYNNEI. With V trimmed by 3 bases and J by 5 bases, 7 bases remained unmatched. The CDR3 is made up of 15 amino acids. Complete variable domain (other parts from reference TRBV2 and TRBJ2-5): EPEVTQTPSHQVTQMGQEVILRCVPISNHLYFYWYRQILGQKVEFLVSFYNNEISEKSEIFDDQFSVERPDGSNFTLKIRSTKLEDSAMYFCASSDRSGRGETQYFGPGTRLLVL.

The genes are TRBV29-1 and TRBJ2-4; D is ambiguous. Trimming removed 4 bases at V and 8 bases at J, with 9 bases between. The CDR3 is 11 amino acids. Germline CDR1 reads SQVTM; CDR2 reads ANQGSEA. The CDR3 reads CSVAGQDIQYF. CDR3 sequence (DNA): TGCAGCGTTGCAGGCCAAGACATTCAGTACTTC.

The chain carries TRBV4-2 and TRBJ2-3, with 8 bases lining up with TRBD2. The CDR3 runs to 16 residues. Trimming took 0 bases from V and 3 from J; bases not matched to a gene: 5. Germline assignment: CDR1 LGHNA and CDR2 YNFKEQ. The CDR3 spells CASSQEAGGGTDTQYF. CDR3 sequence (DNA): TGTGCCAGCAGCCAAGAGGCGGGAGGAGGTACAGATACGCAGTATTTT.